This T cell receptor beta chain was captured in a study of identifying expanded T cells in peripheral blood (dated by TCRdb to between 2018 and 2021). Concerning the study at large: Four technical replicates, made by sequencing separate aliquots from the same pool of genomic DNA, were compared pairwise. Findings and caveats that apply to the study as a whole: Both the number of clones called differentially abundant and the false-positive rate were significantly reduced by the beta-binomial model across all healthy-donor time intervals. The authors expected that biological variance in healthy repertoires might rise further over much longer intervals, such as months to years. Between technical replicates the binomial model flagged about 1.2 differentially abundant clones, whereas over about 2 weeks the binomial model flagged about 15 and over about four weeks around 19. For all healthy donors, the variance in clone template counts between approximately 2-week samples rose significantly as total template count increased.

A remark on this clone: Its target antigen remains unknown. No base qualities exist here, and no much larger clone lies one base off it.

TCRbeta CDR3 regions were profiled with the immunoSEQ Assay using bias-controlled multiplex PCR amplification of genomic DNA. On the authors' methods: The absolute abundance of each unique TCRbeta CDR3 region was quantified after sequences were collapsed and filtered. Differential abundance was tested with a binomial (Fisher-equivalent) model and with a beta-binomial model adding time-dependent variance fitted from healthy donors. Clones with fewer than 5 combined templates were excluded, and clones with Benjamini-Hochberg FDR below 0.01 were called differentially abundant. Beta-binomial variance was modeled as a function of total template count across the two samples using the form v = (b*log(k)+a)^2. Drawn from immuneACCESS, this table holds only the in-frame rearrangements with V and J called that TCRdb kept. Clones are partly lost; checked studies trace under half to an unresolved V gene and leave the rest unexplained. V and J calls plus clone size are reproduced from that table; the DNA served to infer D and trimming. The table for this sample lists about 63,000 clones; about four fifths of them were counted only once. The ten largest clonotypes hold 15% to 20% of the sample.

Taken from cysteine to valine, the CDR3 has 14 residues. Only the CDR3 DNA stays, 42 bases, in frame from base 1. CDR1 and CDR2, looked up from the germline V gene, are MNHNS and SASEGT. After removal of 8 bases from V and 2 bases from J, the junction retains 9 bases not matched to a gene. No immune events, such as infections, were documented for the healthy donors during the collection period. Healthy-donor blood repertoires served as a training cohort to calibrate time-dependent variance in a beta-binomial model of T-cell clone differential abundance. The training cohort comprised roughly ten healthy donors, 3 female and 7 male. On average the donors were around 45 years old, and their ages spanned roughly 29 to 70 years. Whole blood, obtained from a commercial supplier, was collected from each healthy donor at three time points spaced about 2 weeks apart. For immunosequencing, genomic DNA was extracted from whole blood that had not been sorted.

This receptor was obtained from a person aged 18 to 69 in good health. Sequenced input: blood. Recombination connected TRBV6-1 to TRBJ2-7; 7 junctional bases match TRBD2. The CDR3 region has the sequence CASRSGAPPYEQYV. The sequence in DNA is TGTGCCAGCCGCAGCGGGGCCCCCCCCTACGAGCAGTACGTC.